Described below is a single TCR beta chain sequence and its context. This clonotype has a count of ten or more. Which antigen it targets is not known. Per-nucleotide qualities are absent, and no much larger clonotype sits a single base away. Synovial fluid samples were paired with blood samples taken from the same ankylosing spondylitis patients. Trimming at the junction amounts to 3 bases on V and 2 bases on J, and the germline ends lie 18 bases apart. CDR1 and CDR2 are drawn from the germline V gene: KGHDR, SFDVKD. Its CDR3 holds 18 amino acids, cysteine through phenylalanine. Of the read, only the CDR3 DNA is kept; its 54 bases are in frame from base 1. Sequenced on an Illumina HiSeq 2500. TCR beta libraries were prepared by quantitative 5'-RACE with molecular barcodes. In the authors' own workflow: A new computational method, built on a probabilistic model of VDJ rearrangement, was used to identify disease-linked TCR variants. TCRdb reworked the public reads: Q25 trimming with fastp, MiXCR clone assembly, productive beta chains retained. A single entry per CDR3 protein holds the most common genes and DNA from its merged rows. The V and J calls come from TCRdb's annotation, not from the publication. Present in this sample are some 140,000 distinct CDR3 sequences, 7.5% to 9.5% of which were seen just once. The ten largest make up 7.3% of the sample.

The sample comes from a study of CD8 T cells in ankylosing spondylitis (TCRdb year 2017). For context, the study as a whole: To find TCR variants linked to disease, the study profiled T cell receptor beta repertoires in ankylosing spondylitis patients and healthy donors. The whole study cohort included 90 to 120 healthy donors and 20 to 30 ankylosing spondylitis patients. Peripheral blood was sampled, and synovial fluid was also collected from ankylosing spondylitis patients.

The study at large found these results: Some TCR beta motif variants had previously been reported in synovial fluid and blood of reactive arthritis patients, which suggested common disease-initiation mechanisms. The disease-linked clones showed a CD8+ phenotype and occurred at relatively low frequencies in peripheral blood. The disease-linked clones were reported as significantly enriched in matched synovial fluid samples from ankylosing spondylitis patients. A TCR beta motif of about 8 highly homologous amino acid variants appeared characteristic of blood from ankylosing spondylitis patients.

The clonotype was recovered from a male donor with ankylosing spondylitis. The chain joins TRBV24-1 to TRBJ2-2; the D gene is perhaps TRBD2, on 6 matching bases. The sample comprised synovial fluid, either unsorted or a sorted T cell fraction (not recorded which). The nucleotide sequence reads as follows: TGTGCCACCAGTGATCGCTGGGACTTCCTATTAAACACCGGGGAGCTGTTTTTT. This translates into CATSDRWDFLLNTGELFF.